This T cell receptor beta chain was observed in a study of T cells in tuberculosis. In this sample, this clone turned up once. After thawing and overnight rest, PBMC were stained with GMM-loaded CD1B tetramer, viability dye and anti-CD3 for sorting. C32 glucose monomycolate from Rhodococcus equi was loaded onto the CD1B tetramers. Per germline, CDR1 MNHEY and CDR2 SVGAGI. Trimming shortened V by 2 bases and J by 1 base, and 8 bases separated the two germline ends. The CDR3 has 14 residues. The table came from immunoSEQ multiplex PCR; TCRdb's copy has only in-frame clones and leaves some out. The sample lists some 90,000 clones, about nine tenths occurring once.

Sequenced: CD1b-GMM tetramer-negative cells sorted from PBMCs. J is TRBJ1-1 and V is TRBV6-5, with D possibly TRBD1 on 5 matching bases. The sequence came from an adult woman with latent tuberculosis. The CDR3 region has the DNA TGTGCCAGCAGTTACCCGGGGGGGAACACTGAAGCTTTCTTT. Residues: CASSYPGGNTEAFF.